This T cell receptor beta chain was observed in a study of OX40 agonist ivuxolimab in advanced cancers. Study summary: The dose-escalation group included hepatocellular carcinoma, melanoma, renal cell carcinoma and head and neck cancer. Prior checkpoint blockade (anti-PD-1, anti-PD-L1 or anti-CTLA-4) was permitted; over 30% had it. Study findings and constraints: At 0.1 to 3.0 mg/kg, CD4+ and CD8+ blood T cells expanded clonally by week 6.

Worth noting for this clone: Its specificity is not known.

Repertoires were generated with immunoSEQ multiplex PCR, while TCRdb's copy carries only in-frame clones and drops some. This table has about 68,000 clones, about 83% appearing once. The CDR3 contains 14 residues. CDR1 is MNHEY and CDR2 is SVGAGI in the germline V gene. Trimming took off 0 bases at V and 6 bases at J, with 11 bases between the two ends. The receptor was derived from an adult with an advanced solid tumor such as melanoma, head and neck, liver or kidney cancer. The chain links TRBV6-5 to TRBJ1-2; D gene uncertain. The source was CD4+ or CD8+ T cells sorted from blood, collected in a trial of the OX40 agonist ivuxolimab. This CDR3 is CASSYSYWSHGYTF. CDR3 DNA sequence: TGTGCCAGCAGTTACTCATACTGGAGTCATGGCTACACCTTC.